The entry that follows covers one T cell receptor (beta chain) sequence. Assay used: immunoSEQ multiplex PCR; TCRdb lists only in-frame clones, some missing. The repertoire holds over 2 million clones, roughly 95% seen once, with roughly 0.13% in the top ten. V was shortened by 4 bases and J by 3 bases, with 18 bases between the two germline ends. Germline CDR1 reads PRHDT; CDR2 reads FYEKMQ (reference sequence). The CDR3 contains 16 residues. The entry originates in a study of shared clonotypes between healthy human individuals. Sequencing input: naive CD4+ T cells sorted from blood. As for subset: CD45RA+ positively selected. This TCR derives from a man aged 18 to 29 in good health. The chain carries TRBV13 and TRBJ1-1; the D gene is possibly TRBD1 (5 bases). For the CDR3, the DNA is TGTGCCAGCAGCTACAGAATAACCGGGGGGGACACTGAAGCTTTCTTT. Translated, it gives CASSYRITGGDTEAFF.